This TCR beta chain was identified in a study of T cells in Graves' hyperthyroidism and ophthalmopathy. Study-wide findings and caveats: Ophthalmopathy got predicted by the model a median about 6.7 months before its onset.

This clonotype appeared a few times. Its target is unknown. The TCR beta CDR3 regions underwent amplification using RNA transcripts as the source. Carried out on the TCR CDR3, a first-round RT-PCR used the HTBI primer set. Using its own MiXCR run on the multiplex PCR reads, TCRdb lists one record per CDR3 protein. The data show about 590,000 distinct CDR3 sequences, with 13% to 15% seen just once and roughly 7% held by the top ten. Each person with ophthalmopathy scored at least 3 on the Clinical Activity Score, reached NOSPECS grade 4 or higher, and had been ill under 3 months. Diagnostic decisions used clinical symptoms, serum thyroxine and TRAb, thyroid ultrasound and orbital computed tomography. The PBMCs were sourced from fresh peripheral blood (10 ml). The V and J ends lost 1 base and 2 bases respectively, with 9 bases between them. Germline values: CDR1 LNHDA, CDR2 SQIVND (reference sequence). The CDR3 covers 15 residues.

The sequence came from a young woman with Graves' ophthalmopathy. The source material was blood. The chain joins TRBV19 to TRBJ2-1; D gene unclear. DNA for the CDR3: TGTGCCAGTAGTATAGGGCCAAGCGCCTACAATGAGCAGTTCTTC. This translates into CASSIGPSAYNEQFF.